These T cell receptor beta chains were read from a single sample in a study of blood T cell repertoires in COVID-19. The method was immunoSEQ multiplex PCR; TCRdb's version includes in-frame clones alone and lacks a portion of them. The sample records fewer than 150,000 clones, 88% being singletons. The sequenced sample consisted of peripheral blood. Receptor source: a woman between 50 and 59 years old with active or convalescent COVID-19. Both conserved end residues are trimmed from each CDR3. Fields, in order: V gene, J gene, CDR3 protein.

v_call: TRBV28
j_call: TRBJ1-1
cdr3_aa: ASSWSYRGTEAF

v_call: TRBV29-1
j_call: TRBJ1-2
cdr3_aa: SVQKQGSPYGYT

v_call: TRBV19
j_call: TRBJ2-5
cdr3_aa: ASRTSAQETQY

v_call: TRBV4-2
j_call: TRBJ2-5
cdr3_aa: ASSQSELAGGSQETQY

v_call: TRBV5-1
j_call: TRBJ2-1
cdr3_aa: ASSLGVAGGQDNEQF

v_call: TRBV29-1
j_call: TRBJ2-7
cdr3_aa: SVEDRGLGQY

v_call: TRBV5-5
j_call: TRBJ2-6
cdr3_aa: ASSTRGPGANVLT

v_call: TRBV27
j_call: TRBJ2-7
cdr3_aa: ASSLLSDSSYEQY

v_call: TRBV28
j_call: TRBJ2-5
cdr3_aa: ASSSIPGHHLETQY

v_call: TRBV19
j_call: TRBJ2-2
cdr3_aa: ASSPAQGDTGELF

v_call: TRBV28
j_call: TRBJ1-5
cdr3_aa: ASSDRSGGARQPQH

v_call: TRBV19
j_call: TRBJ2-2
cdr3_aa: ASSAGLAANTGELF

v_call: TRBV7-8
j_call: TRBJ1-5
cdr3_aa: ASSLGGGGQPQH

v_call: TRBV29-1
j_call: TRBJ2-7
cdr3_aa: SAGQGNFGAEQY

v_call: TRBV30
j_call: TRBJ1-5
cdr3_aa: AWSDPGTGGGQPQH

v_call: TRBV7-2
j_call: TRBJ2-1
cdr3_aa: ASSLDWLAEYNEQF

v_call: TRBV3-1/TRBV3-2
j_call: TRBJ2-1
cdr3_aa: ASSHRSGTSDEQF

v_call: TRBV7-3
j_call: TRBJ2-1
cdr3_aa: ASSSTTHILAGGMNEQF

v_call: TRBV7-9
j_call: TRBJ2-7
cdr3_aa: ASSLGQGYTYEQY

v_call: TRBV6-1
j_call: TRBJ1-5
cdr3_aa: ASSDLRIPSDQPQH

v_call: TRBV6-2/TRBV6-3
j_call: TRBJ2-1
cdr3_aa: ASSYGDNEQF

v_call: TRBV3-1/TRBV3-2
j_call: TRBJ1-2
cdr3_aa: ASSLPESGYT

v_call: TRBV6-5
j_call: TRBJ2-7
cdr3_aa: ASALQGAYEQY

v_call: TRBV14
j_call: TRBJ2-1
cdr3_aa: ASSQVGPGLAFEQF

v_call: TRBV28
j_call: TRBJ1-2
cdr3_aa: ASGGGEYGYT

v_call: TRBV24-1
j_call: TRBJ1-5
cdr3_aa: ATSESDRGNQPQH

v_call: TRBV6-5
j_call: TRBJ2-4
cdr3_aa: ASSWDRGDIQY

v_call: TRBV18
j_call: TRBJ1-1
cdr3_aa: ASSLMDSGTEAF

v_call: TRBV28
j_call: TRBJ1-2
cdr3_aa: ASSQGAGNYGYT

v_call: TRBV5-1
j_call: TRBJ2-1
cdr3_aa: ASSLAGQTYNEQF

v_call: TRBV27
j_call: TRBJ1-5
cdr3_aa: ASGPGTGRNQPQH

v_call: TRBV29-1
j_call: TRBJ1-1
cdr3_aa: SVEDSSDRADTEAF

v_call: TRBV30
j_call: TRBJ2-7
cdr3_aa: AWSQNRVYEQY

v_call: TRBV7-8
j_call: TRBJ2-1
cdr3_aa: ASSLTSGIKNEQF

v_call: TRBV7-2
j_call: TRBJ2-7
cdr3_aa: ASSLAMGGGGSYEQY

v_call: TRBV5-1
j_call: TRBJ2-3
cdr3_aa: ASSLGFTSGRDTQY

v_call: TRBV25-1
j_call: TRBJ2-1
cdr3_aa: ASSGRSGTSYNEQF

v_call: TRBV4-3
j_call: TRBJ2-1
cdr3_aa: ASSQGSESGGEQF

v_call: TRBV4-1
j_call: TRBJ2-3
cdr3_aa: ASSQDPTGGTDTQY

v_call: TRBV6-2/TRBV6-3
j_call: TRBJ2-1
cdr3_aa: ASSSLQGDEDNEQF

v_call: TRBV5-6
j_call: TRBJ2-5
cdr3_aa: ASSFTTGTVPKTQY

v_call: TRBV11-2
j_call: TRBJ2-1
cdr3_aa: ASSSEPGSYNEQF

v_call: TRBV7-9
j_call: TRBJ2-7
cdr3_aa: ASSQGSYEQY

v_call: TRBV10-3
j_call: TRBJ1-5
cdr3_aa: AISGQGGNQPQH

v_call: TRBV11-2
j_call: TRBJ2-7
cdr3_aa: ASSFRGRASYEQY